This T cell receptor beta chain comes out of a study of early T cells in non-severe SARS-CoV-2 infection. Whole-study context: It was bulk RNA from unsorted whole blood that was sequenced, and the chains were unpaired. General observations from the study: VDJdb-based annotation leaned toward anti-spike CD8 responses and missed private and CD4 specificities.

There are many counts of this clonotype. Its antigen remains unidentified. With V trimmed by 6 bases and J by 2 bases, 14 bases remained unmatched. Germline V lookup: CDR1 DFQATT, CDR2 SNEGSKA (reference sequence). CDR3 length: 18 residues. Researchers attached unique molecular identifiers to individual cDNA molecules. TCRdb recomputed calls from the 5' RACE reads with MiXCR, one row per CDR3 protein. This sample has about 49,000 distinct CDR3 sequences, with about 12% found just once. The V gene is TRBV20-1, the J gene TRBJ2-3; TRBD2 matches at 13 bases. This sequence was found in an adult who was a healthcare worker with PCR-confirmed SARS-CoV-2 infection or an uninfected control (not recorded which). The sample taken for sequencing was whole blood. CDR3 region: CSAVLPLGTSGITDTQYF. For the CDR3, the DNA is TGCAGTGCCGTACTACCCCTGGGGACTAGCGGGATCACAGATACGCAGTATTTT.